The clone carrying this T cell receptor beta chain was observed a single time. The CDR3 is 16 amino acids. V shed 2 bases, J shed 4 bases, and the junction held 10 bases outside the gene matches. CDR1 LGHNT and CDR2 FRNRAP come from the germline V gene. These data come from a study of T cell changes during pregnancy in multiple sclerosis. Sequencing used immunoSEQ multiplex PCR; TCRdb keeps in-frame clones, though not all of them. Among 39,000 or so clones listed, nearly 95% were seen once. The gene calls are TRBV12-5 and TRBJ2-5; TRBD1 matches at 7 bases. The sequence derives from a female donor in good health, enrolled as a control in a pregnancy study. The sequenced sample was CD4+ T cells from peripheral blood mononuclear cells, obtained after pregnancy. The CDR3 protein is CASGLTLDRALETQYF. The CDR3 bases are TGTGCTAGTGGTTTGACGCTTGACAGGGCCTTAGAGACCCAGTACTTC.